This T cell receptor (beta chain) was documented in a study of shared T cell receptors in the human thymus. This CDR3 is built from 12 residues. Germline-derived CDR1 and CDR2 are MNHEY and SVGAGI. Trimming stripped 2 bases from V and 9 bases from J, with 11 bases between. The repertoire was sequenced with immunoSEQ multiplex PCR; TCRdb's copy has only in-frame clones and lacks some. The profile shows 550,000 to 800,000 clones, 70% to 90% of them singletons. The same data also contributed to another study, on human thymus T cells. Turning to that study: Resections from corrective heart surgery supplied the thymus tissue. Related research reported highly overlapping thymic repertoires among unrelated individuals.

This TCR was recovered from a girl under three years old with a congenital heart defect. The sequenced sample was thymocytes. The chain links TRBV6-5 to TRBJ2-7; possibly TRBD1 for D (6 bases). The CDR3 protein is CASSYQGSLQYF. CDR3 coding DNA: TGTGCCAGCAGTTACCAGGGGTCGCTGCAGTACTTC.